These T cell receptor beta chains were read from a single sample in a study of blood T cell repertoires in COVID-19. Here immunoSEQ multiplex PCR was the method, and the copy in TCRdb shows in-frame clones only, minus some. Found here are 40,000 or so clones, roughly 73% of them singletons; the top ten hold under 75%. The material sequenced was peripheral blood. These receptor sequences come from a man aged 80 or over with acute or convalescent COVID-19. Each CDR3 is given with its conserved first and last residue. D genes are given only for firm matches. Clone size, where shown, is once, few, many, or a class for clones that have expanded.

d_call | clone_size | j_call | v_call | cdr3_length | cdr3_nt | cdr3_aa
TRBD1 | once | TRBJ1-5 | TRBV28 | 14 | TGTGCCAGCAGACTTCAGGGGGCGAGGCAGCCCCAGCATTTT | CASRLQGARQPQHF
TRBD1 | - | TRBJ2-7 | TRBV27 | 15 | TGTGCCAGCAGTTTATACCAGGGGGTCCCCTACGAGCAGTACTTC | CASSLYQGVPYEQYF
TRBD2 | - | TRBJ2-3 | TRBV5-4 | 15 | TGTGCCAGCAGCTATAGCGGGAACCGCCCAGATACGCAGTATTTT | CASSYSGNRPDTQYF
TRBD1 | few | TRBJ1-1 | TRBV5-6 | 14 | TGTGCCAGCAGCAGAAAGACAGGGCACACTGAAGCTTTCTTT | CASSRKTGHTEAFF
TRBD1 | many | TRBJ2-2 | TRBV7-3 | 16 | TGTGCCAGCAGTTTTACAGGGGGCACGGGCACCGGGGAGCTGTTTTTT | CASSFTGGTGTGELFF
- | few | TRBJ2-2 | TRBV30 | 12 | TGTGCCTGGCCAGCGGAGGGCGGGGAGCTGTTTTTT | CAWPAEGGELFF
- | - | TRBJ2-7 | TRBV18 | 14 | TGTGCCAGCTCACCACCGGGACTGGCCTACGAGCAGTACTTC | CASSPPGLAYEQYF
TRBD2 | - | TRBJ2-2 | TRBV5-1 | 15 | TGCGCCAGCAGCACGGGACTACAGAACACCGGGGAGCTGTTTTTT | CASSTGLQNTGELFF
- | few | TRBJ2-3 | TRBV28 | 16 | TGTGCCAGCAGCTCCCCGCCGAGGGAATTCACAGATACGCAGTATTTT | CASSSPPREFTDTQYF
TRBD1 | - | TRBJ2-5 | TRBV6-5 | 15 | TGTGCCAGCAGCTCGGACAGGGACCGAGGGGAGACCCAGTACTTC | CASSSDRDRGETQYF
TRBD1 | - | TRBJ2-5 | TRBV29-1 | 14 | TGCAGCGCCGCCCGGGACAGAGGGTTAGAGACCCAGTACTTC | CSAARDRGLETQYF